A few counts support the clone carrying this T cell receptor (beta chain). The antigen remains unidentified. The sample comes from a study of T cell repertoires in cytomegalovirus infection. About the research overall: Newly reported HLA-C-restricted and thoroughly characterized HLA-B-restricted CMV epitopes were employed. Based on public TCR beta signatures, there were indications of CMV infection and of a matching HLA type. Overall study findings and caveats: People with CMV and the relevant HLA were identified by cumulative public TCR beta family frequency. Clonotype analysis showed dominance of the ex vivo response by HLA-C-restricted CMV-specific TCR beta clonotypes.

TCRdb used MiXCR to reprocess the reads, holding one entry per CDR3 protein. The repertoire holds about 830,000 distinct CDR3 sequences, with about 31% as singletons. The sample was cultured CD8+ T cells from PBMCs, taken from culture after CMV antigen stimulation. The clonotype was recovered from a human donor in good health (CMV status not recorded). Some clones in this sample may be carry-over from other donors' samples.

CDR3 residues: CASGDRSQYF. The CDR3 bases are TGTGCCAGCGGGGACCGAAGTCAGTACTTC. The gene calls are TRBV9 and TRBJ2-7, with D possibly being TRBD1 or TRBD2 (5 bases each). V lost 7 bases to trimming and J lost 10 bases, with 12 bases between them. The germline CDR1 and CDR2 sequences are SGDLS and YYNGEE. The CDR3 runs to 10 residues.